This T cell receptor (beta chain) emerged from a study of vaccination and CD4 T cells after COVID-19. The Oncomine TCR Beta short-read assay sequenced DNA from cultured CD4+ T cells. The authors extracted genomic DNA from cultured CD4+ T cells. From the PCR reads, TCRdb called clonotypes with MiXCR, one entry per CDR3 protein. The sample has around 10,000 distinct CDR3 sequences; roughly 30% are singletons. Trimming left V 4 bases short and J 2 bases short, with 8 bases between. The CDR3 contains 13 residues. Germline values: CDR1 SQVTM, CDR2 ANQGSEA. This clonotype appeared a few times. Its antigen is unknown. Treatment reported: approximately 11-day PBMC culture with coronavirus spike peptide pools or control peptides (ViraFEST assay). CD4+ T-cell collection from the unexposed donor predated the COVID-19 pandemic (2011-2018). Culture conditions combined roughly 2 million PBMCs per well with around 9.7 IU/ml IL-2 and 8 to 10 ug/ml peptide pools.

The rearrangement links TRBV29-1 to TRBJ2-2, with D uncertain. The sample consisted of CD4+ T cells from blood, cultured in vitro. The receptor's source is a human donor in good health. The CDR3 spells CSVGQSNTGELFF. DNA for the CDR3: TGCAGCGTTGGGCAGAGTAACACCGGGGAGCTGTTTTTT.